This entry describes one T cell receptor beta chain. This specimen belongs to a study of cytomegalovirus exposure and HLA in healthy donors. The CDR3 runs to 16 residues. Trimming cost V 4 bases and J 5 bases, with 17 bases left between them. Germline V lookup: CDR1 MGHRA, CDR2 YSYEKL. PCR primers comprised 60 Vbeta and 13 Jbeta primers. Assay: immunoSEQ multiplex PCR; the TCRdb copy retains only in-frame clones and omits some. The sample's table shows about 200,000 clones. The origin of this receptor is a young man in good health and CMV-seronegative. The specimen was PBMCs. The rearrangement uses TRBV4-1 and TRBJ2-2, with a weak D call TRBD1 (6 bases). The CDR3 DNA follows: TGCGCCAGCAGCCTCCCGCGGCCAGGGGAAACCGGGGAGCTGTTTTTT. It codes for CASSLPRPGETGELFF.